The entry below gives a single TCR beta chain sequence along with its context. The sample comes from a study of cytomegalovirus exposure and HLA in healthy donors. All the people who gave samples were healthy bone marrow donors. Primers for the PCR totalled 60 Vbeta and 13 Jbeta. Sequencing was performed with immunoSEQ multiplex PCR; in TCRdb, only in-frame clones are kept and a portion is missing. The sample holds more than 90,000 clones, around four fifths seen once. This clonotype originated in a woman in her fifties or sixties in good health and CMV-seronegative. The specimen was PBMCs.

CDR3 sequence reads: CASSTSGTSGGAWQYF. The CDR3 nucleotides read TGTGCCAGCAGTACCTCCGGGACTAGCGGGGGAGCCTGGCAGTACTTC. The chain has TRBV6-6 and TRBJ2-5, with TRBD2 matching over 14 bases. The CDR3 runs 16 residues. Germline assignment: CDR1 MNHNY and CDR2 SVGAGI (reference sequence). V shed 5 bases, J shed 11 bases, and the junction held 13 bases outside the gene matches.